What follows is one TCR beta chain and its context. Clones were read by immunoSEQ multiplex PCR, and TCRdb kept only the in-frame ones, dropping some. The sample carries over 1.4 million clones, around 97% recorded once. The CDR3 spans 16 residues. Germline lookup yields CDR1 SGHAT and CDR2 FQNNGV. The J segment lost 8 bases and the V segment lost 7 bases, leaving 15 bases of the junction unmatched. This specimen belongs to a study of shared clonotypes between healthy human individuals. V and J are TRBV11-2 and TRBJ2-1, with 9 bases identical to TRBD2. Sequencing was carried out using naive CD4+ T cells sorted from blood. Described subset: CD45RA+ positively selected. The source of this sequence is a man aged 30-40 years in good health. CDR3 DNA: TGTGCCAGCACCTATCTAGCGGGGTGGGGAAGGGATGAGCAGTTCTTC. Translating gives CASTYLAGWGRDEQFF.